This T cell receptor beta chain emerged from a study of chemoradiotherapy in HPV16-positive cancers. Profiling relied on immunoSEQ multiplex PCR, and the TCRdb table lists in-frame clones only, not all of them. The top ten hold over 5% of the sample, which has 35,000 to 45,000 clones, around 76% seen once. Germline trimming cut 5 bases from V and 6 bases from J; bases unmatched to any gene: 9. Germline-derived CDR1 and CDR2 are SGHVS and FQNEAQ. This CDR3 is 16 amino acids long. Study results and caveats: Candidate HPV-specific clones and E7-related TCR motifs grew in tumor during treatment.

Concerning this clone itself: The antigen is unknown.

V usage is TRBV7-8 and J usage is TRBJ2-3; the match to TRBD2 covers 12 bases. The clonotype comes from a human donor with HPV-associated anogenital cancer. The sample here was blood, taken from a patient who underwent chemoradiotherapy. The chain's CDR3 is CASSPSWTSGVDTQYF. DNA of the CDR3: TGTGCCAGCAGCCCTAGCTGGACTAGCGGGGTTGATACGCAGTATTTT.